The 6 T cell receptor beta chains reported below all come from one sample, sequenced in a study of blood T cell repertoires in COVID-19. The assay was immunoSEQ multiplex PCR, and TCRdb's table has in-frame clones only and misses some. This sample has about 42,000 clones, with roughly 90% found just once. The sample comprised peripheral blood. All receptors come from a man in his 70s with active COVID-19.

Details on this clone: The junction departs from germline at one end; a sequencing error may be responsible. This chain joins TRBV7-2 and TRBJ2-3; D could derive from TRBD1 or TRBD2 (5 bases each). Germline V gene data show CDR1 as SGHTA and CDR2 as FQGNSA. CDR3 length equals 12 residues. The CDR3 is CASSLEGHTQYF. The CDR3 bases are TGTGCCAGCAGTTTAGAGGGGCATACGCAGTATTTT.

The genes are TRBV20-1 and TRBJ2-3; D possibly corresponds to TRBD2 (6 bases). Trimming stripped 3 bases from V and 10 bases from J, with 17 bases between. The CDR3 loop spans 13 amino acids. Germline V gene sequence: CDR1 DFQATT, CDR2 SNEGSKA (reference sequence). The CDR3 region has the DNA TGCAGTGCTAGTGGGAGGCCGGGGGTAGCGCAGTATTTT. It codes for CSASGRPGVAQYF.

The CDR3 DNA is TGTGCCAGCAGCTTACTCAGGGCACACGAGCAGTACTTC. Residues: CASSLLRAHEQYF. The chain recombines TRBV7-8 with TRBJ2-7; D may be TRBD1 (5 bases). The CDR3 consists of 13 residues. V shed 2 bases and J shed 5 bases, with 10 bases lying between them. CDR1 is SGHVS, CDR2 FQNEAQ, per germline.

The chain couples TRBV24-1 to TRBJ1-5; D unresolved. Trimming took off 2 bases at V and 3 bases at J, with 10 bases between the two ends. The germline V gene encodes CDR1 KGHDR and CDR2 SFDVKD. The CDR3 contains 15 residues. CDR3: CATSDSVDNNQPQHF. CDR3 DNA: TGTGCCACCAGTGATTCGGTCGACAACAATCAGCCCCAGCATTTT.

The chain has TRBV7-3 and TRBJ2-2; a possible D gene is TRBD2 (6 bases). This CDR3 comprises 15 residues. V was pared by 2 bases and J by 4 bases, with 11 bases between. Per the germline V gene, CDR1 is SGHTA and CDR2 is FQGTGA. CDR3 nucleotide sequence: TGTGCCAGCAGCTTAGCGGGGATCAGCACCGGGGAGCTGTTTTTT. This codes for CASSLAGISTGELFF.

The chain recombines TRBV28 with TRBJ1-5; D not certain. Deletions cut 6 bases from V and 2 bases from J, with 14 bases between. Germline lookup yields CDR1 MDHEN and CDR2 SYDVKM. The CDR3 runs to 15 residues. CDR3 in amino acids: CASSLRGTRNQPQHF. The CDR3 DNA sequence: TGTGCCAGCAGCCTCCGGGGTACCCGCAATCAGCCCCAGCATTTT.